This T cell receptor beta chain was observed in a study of blood T cell repertoires in COVID-19. About the study: Whether acute or convalescent, the COVID-19 samples came from the United States, Italy and Spain.

CDR3 length: 13 residues. V was cut by 5 bases and J by 5 bases, with 12 bases left in between. CDR1 is LGHDT, CDR2 YNNKEL, per germline (reference sequence). This clone occurred once. Generated by immunoSEQ multiplex PCR, the TCRdb table keeps only in-frame clones and is missing some. This repertoire shows approximately 20,000 clones, about 86% found once; its top ten account for about 17%. The receptor was isolated from a man in his 70s with acute or convalescent COVID-19. Material for sequencing was peripheral blood. V and J are TRBV3-1 (or the pseudogene TRBV3-2) and TRBJ1-1; a weak D match, TRBD1 (5 bases). This chain's CDR3 is CASSFVGGTEAFF. As DNA, the CDR3 is TGTGCCAGCAGCTTCGTGGGGGGTACTGAAGCTTTCTTT.